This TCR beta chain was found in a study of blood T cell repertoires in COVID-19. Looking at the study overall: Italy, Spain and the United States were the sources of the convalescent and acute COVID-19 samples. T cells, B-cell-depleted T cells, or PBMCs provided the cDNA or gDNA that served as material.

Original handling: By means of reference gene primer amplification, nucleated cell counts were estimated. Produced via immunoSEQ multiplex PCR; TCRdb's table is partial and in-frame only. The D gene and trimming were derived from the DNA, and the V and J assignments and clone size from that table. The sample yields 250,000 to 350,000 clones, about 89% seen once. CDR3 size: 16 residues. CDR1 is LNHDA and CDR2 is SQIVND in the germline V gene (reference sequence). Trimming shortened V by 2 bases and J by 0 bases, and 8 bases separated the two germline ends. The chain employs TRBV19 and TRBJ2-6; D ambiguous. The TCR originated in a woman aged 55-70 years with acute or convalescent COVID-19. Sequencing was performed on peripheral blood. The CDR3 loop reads CASSIFLLSGANVLTF. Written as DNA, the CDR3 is TGTGCCAGTAGTATATTTCTCCTCTCTGGGGCCAACGTCCTGACTTTC.